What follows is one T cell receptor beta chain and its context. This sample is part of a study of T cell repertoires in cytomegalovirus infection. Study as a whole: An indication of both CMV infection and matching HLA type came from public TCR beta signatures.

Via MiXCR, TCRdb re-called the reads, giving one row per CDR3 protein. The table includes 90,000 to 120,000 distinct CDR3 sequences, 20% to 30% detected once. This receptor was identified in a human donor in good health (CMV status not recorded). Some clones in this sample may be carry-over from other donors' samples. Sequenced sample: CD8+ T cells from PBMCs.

In DNA form, the CDR3 reads TGTGCCAGCGGCAATTCACCCCTCCACTTT. Translating it yields CASGNSPLHF. This rearrangement joins TRBV28 to TRBJ1-6; no clear D. CDR1 and CDR2 (germline): MDHEN, SYDVKM. This CDR3 has 10 amino acids. V shed 8 bases and J shed 7 bases, with 3 bases lying between them.